The TCR beta chain under discussion was sequenced for a study of T cells after yellow fever vaccination. Study as a whole: Low-cell-number fractions were prepared with SMART-Seq v4 Ultra Low Input.

From the 5' RACE reads, TCRdb called clonotypes with MiXCR, one entry per CDR3 protein. The sample shows around 330,000 distinct CDR3 sequences, 3.6% of them seen only once. This sequence originates from a man aged 18 to 35 who received the YFV17D yellow fever vaccine. This material consisted of PBMCs, taken on the day of the yellow fever booster vaccination.

CDR3 region: CSAAAGPNYGYTF. DNA of the CDR3: TGCAGCGCCGCGGCAGGGCCGAACTATGGCTACACCTTC. This chain uses TRBV29-1 with TRBJ1-2; D perhaps matches TRBD1 (5 bases). V gave up 7 bases and J gave up 2 bases, with 14 bases separating them. The germline gives CDR1 SQVTM, CDR2 ANQGSEA. The CDR3 is made up of 13 amino acids.